What follows are 15 T cell receptor beta chains derived from one specimen sequenced in a study of neurological immune-mediated disorders. In TCRdb, the 5' RACE reads were re-called with MiXCR into one record per CDR3 protein. Here the sample spans about 74,000 distinct CDR3 sequences, less than 5.5% being singletons. The sample taken for sequencing was PBMCs. The receptors here all came from a man aged 18-30 years with multiple sclerosis.

This clonotype was seen at least ten times. The V call is TRBV7-8, the J call TRBJ2-1, with D tentatively TRBD2 (6 bases). This CDR3 region has 15 residues. The germline V gene has CDR1 SGHVS and CDR2 FQNEAQ. The germline V and J ends were trimmed by 5 bases and 2 bases, with 13 bases remaining between them. The CDR3, as DNA: TGTGCCAGCAGCCTCTACCCGGGGGCCTACAATGAGCAGTTCTTC. Translating it yields CASSLYPGAYNEQFF.

This clonotype was counted at least ten times. CDR3 sequence reads: CASSLAGGPRETQYF. Written as DNA, the CDR3 is TGCGCCAGCAGCTTAGCGGGAGGGCCCCGTGAGACCCAGTACTTC. The chain carries TRBV5-1 and TRBJ2-5; TRBD2 aligns across 10 bases. The J segment lost 5 bases and the V segment lost 2 bases, leaving 6 bases of the junction unmatched. The CDR3 is 15 amino acids. The germline V gene encodes CDR1 SGHRS and CDR2 YFSETQ.

Many counts were recorded for this clonotype. This chain joins TRBV6-1 and TRBJ1-5; D is possibly TRBD1 (5 bases). Germline V gene lookup returns CDR1 MNHNS and CDR2 SASEGT. Trimming stripped 7 bases from V and 10 bases from J, with 17 bases between. The CDR3 extends over 13 amino acids. The CDR3 nucleotides read TGTGCCAGCAACTTGGGGGGTGGTGGACCCCAGCATTTT. Amino acids: CASNLGGGGPQHF.

The chain combines TRBV18 with TRBJ1-2; D remains unclear. In germline, CDR1 is KGHSH, CDR2 LQKENI. There are 13 residues in the CDR3. Trimming removed 2 bases at V and 2 bases at J, with 6 bases between. The CDR3 is CASSPATNYGYTF. The CDR3 DNA reads TGTGCCAGCTCACCAGCCACAAACTATGGCTACACCTTC. The full variable domain, rest sourced from reference TRBV18 and TRBJ1-2, is NAGVMQNPRHLVRRRGQEARLRCSPMKGHSHVYWYRQLPEEGLKFMVYLQKENIIDESGMPKERFSAEFPKEGPSILRIQQVVRGDSAAYFCASSPATNYGYTFGSGTRLTVV.

Many counts were recorded for this clonotype. The genes are TRBV7-2 and TRBJ1-5; tentative D call: TRBD1 (6 bases). Germline V gene sequence: CDR1 SGHTA, CDR2 FQGNSA. CDR3 length: 16 amino acids. V was clipped by 1 base and J by 7 bases, with 17 bases between them. The CDR3 spells CASSLGQGRAGQPQHF. DNA for the CDR3: TGTGCCAGCAGCTTAGGGCAGGGGCGAGCGGGACAGCCCCAGCATTTT.

In its sample, this clonotype was seen many times. The genes are TRBV7-8 and TRBJ1-1; 8 nucleotides agree with TRBD1. The germline V gene encodes CDR1 SGHVS and CDR2 FQNEAQ. The CDR3 totals 15 residues. The junction had 5 bases not matched to a gene; V was cut back by 2 bases and J by 3 bases. The CDR3 here is CASSLRTGTYTEAFF. Here the CDR3 DNA reads TGTGCCAGCAGCTTAAGGACAGGGACTTACACTGAAGCTTTCTTT.

With respect to this clonotype: One end of the junction varies from germline; a read error may be responsible. The chain couples TRBV28 to TRBJ1-6, with D unclear. The CDR3 loop spans 15 amino acids. CDR1 and CDR2 (germline): MDHEN, SYDVKM. In nucleotides, the CDR3 is TGTGCCAGCAGCCCCCCGGGGTCTTATAATTCACCCCTCAACTTT. Translation gives CASSPPGSYNSPLNF.

This clonotype came up many times. A read error may account for a junction end that differs from germline. The chain uses TRBV12-3 or TRBV12-4 and TRBJ1-6; D is undetermined. The CDR3 covers 12 residues. In DNA, the CDR3 is TGTGCCAGCAGTTTGGGTCGTTCACCCCTCAACTTT. Its protein product is CASSLGRSPLNF.

This clonotype was seen repeatedly, ten times or more. The rearrangement links TRBV20-1 to TRBJ2-5, with TRBD1 identical over 9 bases. The CDR3 has 12 amino acids. Per germline, CDR1 DFQATT and CDR2 SNEGSKA (reference sequence). The J segment lost 5 bases and the V segment lost 5 bases, leaving 3 bases of the junction unmatched. The CDR3 spells CSAPDRGETQYF. The CDR3 nucleotides are TGCAGTGCTCCGGACAGGGGCGAGACCCAGTACTTC.

The chain employs TRBV20-1 and TRBJ2-3; 9 bases agree with TRBD1. The CDR3 is made up of 17 amino acids. V lost 3 bases, J lost 0 bases, and 10 bases stayed unmatched. The germline V gene encodes CDR1 DFQATT and CDR2 SNEGSKA (reference sequence). The CDR3 DNA reads TGCAGTGCTAGCGCCCCAACCGGGACAGGGAGCACAGATACGCAGTATTTT. Protein product: CSASAPTGTGSTDTQYF.

This clonotype occurred many times. The CDR3 region is CSARDNTGELFF. CDR3 DNA: TGCAGTGCTAGAGATAACACCGGGGAGCTGTTTTTT. This rearrangement joins TRBV20-1 to TRBJ2-2; D is unclear. Between the trimmed V and J ends, which lost 0 bases and 2 bases, there was a span of 1 base. The germline V gene has CDR1 DFQATT and CDR2 SNEGSKA (reference sequence). This CDR3 spans 12 amino acids.

This clonotype was found many times. CDR3 nucleotides: TGCGCCAGCAGCCAAGACCGGGGGGACATAAGCATGAACACTGAAGCTTTCTTT. It yields the protein CASSQDRGDISMNTEAFF. This chain connects TRBV4-3 to TRBJ1-1; D may be TRBD1 (6 bases). V dropped 0 bases and J dropped 0 bases, with 17 bases sitting between them. This CDR3 contains 18 residues. In germline, CDR1 is LGHNA, CDR2 YSLEER.

This clonotype was picked up many times. This chain uses TRBV20-1 with TRBJ2-3; 7 bases are shared with TRBD2. V lost 4 bases and J lost 2; bases outside the gene matches: 9. CDR1 and CDR2 from the germline V gene are DFQATT and SNEGSKA (reference sequence). The CDR3 sequence is 15 residues long. CDR3 loop: CSAIRAGSYTDTQYF. CDR3 bases: TGCAGTGCTATTCGAGCGGGGTCGTACACAGATACGCAGTATTTT.

This clonotype was counted many times. The V gene is TRBV20-1, the J gene TRBJ2-1; D is unresolved. This CDR3 spans 12 amino acids. V was shortened by 2 bases and J by 4 bases, with 6 bases between the two germline ends. CDR1 DFQATT and CDR2 SNEGSKA come from the germline V gene (reference sequence). The CDR3 coding sequence is TGCAGTGCTAGACCCCCTTACAATGAGCAGTTCTTC. This translates into CSARPPYNEQFF.

This clonotype was picked up many times. The chain links TRBV6-2 or TRBV6-3 to TRBJ2-7; D not certain. Per the germline V gene, CDR1 is MNHEY and CDR2 is SVGEGT. V lost 10 bases and J 2 bases, leaving 18 bases between the germline ends. The CDR3 extends over 14 amino acids. The CDR3 sequence: CATLTDTPTYEQYF. The CDR3 DNA is TGTGCCACCCTGACTGATACACCGACCTACGAGCAGTACTTC.